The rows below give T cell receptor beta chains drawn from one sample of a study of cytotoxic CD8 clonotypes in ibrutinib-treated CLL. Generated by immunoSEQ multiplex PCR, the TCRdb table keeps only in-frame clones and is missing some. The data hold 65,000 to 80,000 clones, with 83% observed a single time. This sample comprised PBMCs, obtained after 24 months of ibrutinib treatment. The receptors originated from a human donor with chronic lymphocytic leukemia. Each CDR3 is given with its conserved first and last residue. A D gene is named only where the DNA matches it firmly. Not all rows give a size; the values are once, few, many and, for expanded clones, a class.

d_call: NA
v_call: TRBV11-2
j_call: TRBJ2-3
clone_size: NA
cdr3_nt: TGTGCCAGCAGCTTAGTCCGGCAAAGGGTAGATACGCAGTATTTT
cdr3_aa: CASSLVRQRVDTQYF

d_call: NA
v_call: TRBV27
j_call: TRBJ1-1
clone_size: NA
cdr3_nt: TGTGCCAGCAGTTCGTCCGGGGACCTCCGCCGGGGGACTGAAGCTTTCTTT
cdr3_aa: CASSSSGDLRRGTEAFF

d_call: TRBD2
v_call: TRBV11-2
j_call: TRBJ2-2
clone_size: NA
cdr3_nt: TGTGCCAGCAGCTTAAGTCGGGCTAGCGGGAGCACCGGGGAGCTGTTTTTT
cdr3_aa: CASSLSRASGSTGELFF

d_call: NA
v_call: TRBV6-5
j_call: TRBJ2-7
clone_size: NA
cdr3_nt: TGTGCCAGCAGAAGACAGCCTTCCTACGAGCAGTACTTC
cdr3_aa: CASRRQPSYEQYF

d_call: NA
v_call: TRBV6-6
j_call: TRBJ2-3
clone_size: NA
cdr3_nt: TGTGCCAGCAGTAGCGACACTGGGTCCCGCACGCAGTATTTT
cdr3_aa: CASSSDTGSRTQYF

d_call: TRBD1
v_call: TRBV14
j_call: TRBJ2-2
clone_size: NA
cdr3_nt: TGTGCCAGCAGCCGGGACAGGGGATACACCGGGGAGCTGTTTTTT
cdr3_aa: CASSRDRGYTGELFF

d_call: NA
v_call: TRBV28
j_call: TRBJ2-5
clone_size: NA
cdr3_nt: TGTGCCAGCAGTCCTTGGTCGGGGGCCGGCGGACAAGAGACCCAGTACTTC
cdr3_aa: CASSPWSGAGGQETQYF

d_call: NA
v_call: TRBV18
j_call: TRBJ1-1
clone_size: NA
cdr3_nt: TGTGCCAGCTCACTAAGCTCCAGGGACACTGAAGCTTTCTTT
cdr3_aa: CASSLSSRDTEAFF

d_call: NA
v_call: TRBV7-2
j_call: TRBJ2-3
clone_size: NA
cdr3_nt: TGTGCCAGCACCATAAGGATAGTAGGGGTAGATACGCAGTATTTT
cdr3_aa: CASTIRIVGVDTQYF

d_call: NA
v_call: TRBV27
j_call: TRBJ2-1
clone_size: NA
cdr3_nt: TGTGCCAGCAGTTTAAGGGCGCTCAGCTCCTACAATGAGCAGTTCTTC
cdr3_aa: CASSLRALSSYNEQFF

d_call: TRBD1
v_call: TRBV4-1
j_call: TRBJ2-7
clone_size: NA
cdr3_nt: TGCGCCAGCAGCCAGGACAGGGTTTACCCCGAGCAGTACTTC
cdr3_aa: CASSQDRVYPEQYF

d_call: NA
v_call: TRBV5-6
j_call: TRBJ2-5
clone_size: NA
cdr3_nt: TGTGCCAGCAGACCGCCAGGGATCCAAGAGACCCAGTACTTC
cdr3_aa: CASRPPGIQETQYF

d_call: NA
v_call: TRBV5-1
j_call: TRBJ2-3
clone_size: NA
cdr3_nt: TGCGCCAGCAGCGCCCTCGGAGGGGATACGCAGTATTTT
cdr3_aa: CASSALGGDTQYF

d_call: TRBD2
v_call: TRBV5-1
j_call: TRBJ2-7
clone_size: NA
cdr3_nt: TGCGCCAGCAGCCCTTGGACTAGCGGGAGTGGCTACGAGCAGTACTTC
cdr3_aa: CASSPWTSGSGYEQYF

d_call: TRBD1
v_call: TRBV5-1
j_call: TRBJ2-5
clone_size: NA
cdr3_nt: TGCGCCAGCAGGGGGGACAGCCAAGAGACCCAGTACTTC
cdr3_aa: CASRGDSQETQYF

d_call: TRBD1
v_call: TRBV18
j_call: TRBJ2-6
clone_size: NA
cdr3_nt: TGTGCCAGCTCTGCGGGACAGGGGAACCGAGGGGCCAACGTCCTGACTTTC
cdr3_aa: CASSAGQGNRGANVLTF

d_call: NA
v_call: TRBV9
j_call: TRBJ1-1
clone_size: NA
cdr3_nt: TGTGCCAGCAGCCCCAGCGGGGTAGGAAACACTGAAGCTTTCTTT
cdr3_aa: CASSPSGVGNTEAFF

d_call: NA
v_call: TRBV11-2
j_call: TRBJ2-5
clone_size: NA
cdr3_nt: TGTGCCAGCAGCTGGGGTTCAGGAGAGACCCAGTACTTC
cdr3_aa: CASSWGSGETQYF

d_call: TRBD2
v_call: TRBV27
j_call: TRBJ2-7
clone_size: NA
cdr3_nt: TGTGCCAGCAGTTTATCCACCACCACTAGCGGGCCTTACTACGAGCAGTACTTC
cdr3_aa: CASSLSTTTSGPYYEQYF

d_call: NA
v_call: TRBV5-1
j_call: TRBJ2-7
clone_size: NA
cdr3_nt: TGCGCCAGCAGCAGGGGACTGGCCCAAATCTCCTACGAGCAGTACTTC
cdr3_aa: CASSRGLAQISYEQYF

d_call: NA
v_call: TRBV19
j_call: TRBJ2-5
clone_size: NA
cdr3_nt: TGTGCCAGTAGTAAGGGATACCAAGAGACCCAGTACTTC
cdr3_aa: CASSKGYQETQYF

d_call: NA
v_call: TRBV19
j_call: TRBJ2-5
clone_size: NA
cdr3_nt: TGTGCCAGTAGCCAAAGACAGTTCCAAGAGACCCAGTACTTC
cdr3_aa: CASSQRQFQETQYF

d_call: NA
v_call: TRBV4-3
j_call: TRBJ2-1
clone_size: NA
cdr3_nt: TGCGCCAGCAGCCAAGACCACTTAAGAACTTTCTCCTACAATGAGCAGTTCTTC
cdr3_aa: CASSQDHLRTFSYNEQFF

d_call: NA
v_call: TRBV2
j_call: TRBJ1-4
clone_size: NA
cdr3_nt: TGTGCCAGCAGTCGGGTCGCAACTAATGAAAAACTGTTTTTT
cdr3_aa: CASSRVATNEKLFF

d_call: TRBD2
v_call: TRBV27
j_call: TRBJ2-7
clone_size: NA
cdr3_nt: TGTGCCAGCAGTTCCTTAGCGGGTATCTCCTACGAGCAGTACTTC
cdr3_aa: CASSSLAGISYEQYF

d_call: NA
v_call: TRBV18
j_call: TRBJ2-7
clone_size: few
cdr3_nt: TGTGCCAGCTCTAACTCGGGGAACGAGCAGTACTTC
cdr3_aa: CASSNSGNEQYF

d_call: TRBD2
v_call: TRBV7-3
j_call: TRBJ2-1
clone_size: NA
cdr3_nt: TGTGCCAGCAGCCAACTCGGGGGGAACAATGAGCAGTTCTTC
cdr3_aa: CASSQLGGNNEQFF

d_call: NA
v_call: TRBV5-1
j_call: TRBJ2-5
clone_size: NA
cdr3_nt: TGCGCCAGCAGCTTAGGGCAGCCCCAAGAGACCCAGTACTTC
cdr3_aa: CASSLGQPQETQYF

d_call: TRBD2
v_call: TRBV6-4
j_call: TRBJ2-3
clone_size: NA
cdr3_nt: TGTGCCAGCCGACGACTAGCGGACACAGATACGCAGTATTTT
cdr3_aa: CASRRLADTDTQYF

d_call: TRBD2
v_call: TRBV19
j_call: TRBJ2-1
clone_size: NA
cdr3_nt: TGTGCCAGTAGTTGGAGCTACGGCGGGAGCTCCTACAATGAGCAGTTCTTC
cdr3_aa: CASSWSYGGSSYNEQFF

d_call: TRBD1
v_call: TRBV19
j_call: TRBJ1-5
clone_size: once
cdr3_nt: TGTGCCAACCCGACAGGGAAGGGGTATAGCGACAATCAGCCCCAGCATTTT
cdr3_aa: CANPTGKGYSDNQPQHF

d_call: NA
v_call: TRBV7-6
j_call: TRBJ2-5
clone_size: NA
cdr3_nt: TGTGCCAGCCGGCCCGTGGGGGAGACCCAGTACTTC
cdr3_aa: CASRPVGETQYF

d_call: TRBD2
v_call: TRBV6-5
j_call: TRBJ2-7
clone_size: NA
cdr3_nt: TGTGCCAGCAGGGACGGACTAGCGGGCGTTTACGAGCAGTACTTC
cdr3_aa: CASRDGLAGVYEQYF

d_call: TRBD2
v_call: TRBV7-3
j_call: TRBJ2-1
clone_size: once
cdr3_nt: TGTGCCAGCAGCTCCCGGACTAGCGGTGAGCAGTTCTTC
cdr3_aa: CASSSRTSGEQFF

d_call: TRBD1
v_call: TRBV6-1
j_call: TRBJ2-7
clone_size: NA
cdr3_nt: TGTGCCAGCAGTGAGGGACAGGGTACGATCTACGAGCAGTACTTC
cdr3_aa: CASSEGQGTIYEQYF

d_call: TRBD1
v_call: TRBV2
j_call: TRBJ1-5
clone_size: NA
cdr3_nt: TGTTCCGCCGGGACAGGTAGCAATCAGCCCCAGCATTTT
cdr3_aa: CSAGTGSNQPQHF

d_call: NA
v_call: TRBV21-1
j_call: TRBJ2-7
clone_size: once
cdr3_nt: TGTGCCAGCCGGCCCCGAGGGACTAGCGGGAGTTACGAGCAGTACTTC
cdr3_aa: CASRPRGTSGSYEQYF

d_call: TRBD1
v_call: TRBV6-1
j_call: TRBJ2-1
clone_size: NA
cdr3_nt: TGTGCCAGCTGGGGGGGGACAGGGCCAAACAATGAGCAGTTCTTC
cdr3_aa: CASWGGTGPNNEQFF

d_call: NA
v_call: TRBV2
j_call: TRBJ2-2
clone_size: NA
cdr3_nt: TGTGCCAGCAACCCAAGGAGGGGCGGGGAGCTGTTTTTT
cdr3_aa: CASNPRRGGELFF

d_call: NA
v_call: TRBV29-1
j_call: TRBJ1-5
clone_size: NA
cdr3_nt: TGCAGCGTTGAAGTAGGTGGCAGGGTGGTTCAGCCCCAGCATTTT
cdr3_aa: CSVEVGGRVVQPQHF